One sample yielded the 24 T cell receptor beta chains listed below, sequenced in a study of blood T cell repertoires in COVID-19. Sequencing used immunoSEQ multiplex PCR; TCRdb keeps in-frame clones, though not all of them. This sample has tens of thousands of clones, with 85% to 90% found just once. The sequenced sample consisted of peripheral blood. These receptors were obtained from a human donor with active COVID-19. The donor label of this sample is uncertain.

This chain's CDR3 is CASSSWRREAQETQYF. The CDR3 DNA is TGTGCCAGCAGCTCTTGGCGGCGGGAGGCCCAAGAGACCCAGTACTTC. The V call is TRBV21-1, the J call TRBJ2-5; the table assigns TRBD2, which was not confirmed against the DNA. TRBV21-1 is labeled a pseudogene. The CDR3 spans 16 residues.

The chain recombines TRBV7-9 with TRBJ2-1, with 9 bases identical to TRBD2. CDR3 length equals 17 residues. The J segment lost 4 bases and the V segment lost 2 bases, leaving 9 bases of the junction unmatched. CDR1 is SEHNR, CDR2 FQNEAQ, per germline (reference sequence). CDR3 DNA: TGTGCCAGCAGCTTATCGCGGGGGGGAATTAATTACAATGAGCAGTTCTTC. This translates into CASSLSRGGINYNEQFF.

The rearrangement links TRBV30 to TRBJ2-5, with D perhaps matching TRBD1 (5 bases). This CDR3 comprises 12 residues. With 1 base removed from V and 5 bases from J, the gap between germline ends came to 8 bases. Per germline, CDR1 GTSNPN and CDR2 SVGIG (reference sequence). In DNA form, the CDR3 reads TGTGCCTGGAGTGGATACAGGGAGACCCAGTACTTC. Its translation: CAWSGYRETQYF.

The chain is built from TRBV2 and TRBJ1-1; D is possibly TRBD1 (6 bases). Trimming shortened V by 6 bases and J by 2 bases, and 16 bases separated the two germline ends. Germline CDR1 reads SNHLY; CDR2 reads FYNNEI. The CDR3 length is 15 residues. The CDR3 nucleotides are TGTGCCAGCAGGGGTCTTGGACAGCTTAACACTGAAGCTTTCTTT. Encoded protein: CASRGLGQLNTEAFF. Complete variable domain (other parts from reference TRBV2 and TRBJ1-1): EPEVTQTPSHQVTQMGQEVILRCVPISNHLYFYWYRQILGQKVEFLVSFYNNEISEKSEIFDDQFSVERPDGSNFTLKIRSTKLEDSAMYFCASRGLGQLNTEAFFGQGTRLTVV.

V and J are TRBV6-6 and TRBJ1-2; tentative D call: TRBD1 (6 bases). This CDR3 is 17 amino acids long. CDR1 MNHNY and CDR2 SVGAGI come from the germline V gene (reference sequence). V was trimmed by 5 bases and J by 4 bases, leaving 23 bases between them. This CDR3 is CASSHPSQGGVFYGYTF. In DNA, the CDR3 is TGTGCCAGCAGTCATCCGTCACAGGGAGGGGTATTCTATGGCTACACCTTC.

The J gene is TRBJ2-1, the V gene TRBV7-9; tentative D call: TRBD1 (5 bases). Germline lookup yields CDR1 SEHNR and CDR2 FQNEAQ (reference sequence). This CDR3 has 15 residues. V was trimmed by 1 base and J by 8 bases, leaving 15 bases between them. CDR3 protein: CASSLVRVNLHEQFF. The CDR3 DNA is TGTGCCAGCAGCTTAGTCAGGGTAAATCTCCATGAGCAGTTCTTC.

This chain joins TRBV27 and TRBJ2-7; TRBD1 is a possible D gene (6 bases). Trimming left V 8 bases short and J 0 bases short, with 17 bases between. This CDR3 spans 15 amino acids. Germline V gene sequence: CDR1 MNHEY, CDR2 SMNVEV (reference sequence). The CDR3 sequence: CASRKYRDNSYEQYF. The CDR3 nucleotides are TGTGCCAGCCGAAAGTACCGGGACAACTCCTACGAGCAGTACTTC.

The V gene is TRBV7-2, the J gene TRBJ2-2; 10 positions match TRBD1. Germline V gene lookup returns CDR1 SGHTA and CDR2 FQGNSA. The CDR3 spans 14 residues. Trimming cost V 9 bases and J 5 bases; bases outside gene matches: 6. CDR3 DNA: TGTGCCAGTTACAGGACAGGGGGGACCGGGGAGCTGTTTTTT. Amino acid sequence: CASYRTGGTGELFF.

The V gene is TRBV5-4, the J gene TRBJ2-2, with D tentatively TRBD2 (7 bases). Trimming cost V 6 bases and J 4 bases, with 16 bases left between them. The CDR3 sequence is 15 residues long. Germline V gene lookup returns CDR1 SGHNT and CDR2 YYREEE (reference sequence). CDR3 loop: CASTVGGASTGELFF. CDR3 coding DNA: TGTGCCAGCACCGTGGGGGGGGCCAGCACCGGGGAGCTGTTTTTT.

As to this clone: One end of the junction does not line up with germline, which may come from a read error. The V call is TRBV29-1, the J call TRBJ2-3, with unresolved D. This CDR3 contains 11 residues. Germline values: CDR1 SQVTM, CDR2 ANQGSEA. This CDR3 reads CAARLTDTQYF. The CDR3 DNA is TGTGCCGCGAGGCTAACAGATACGCAGTATTTT.

This clone has just a few counts. The chain combines TRBV5-6 with TRBJ1-2; 7 nucleotides agree with TRBD1. Germline trimming cut 4 bases from V and 8 bases from J; bases unmatched to any gene: 11. The CDR3 length is 14 residues. Germline V gene sequence: CDR1 SGHDT, CDR2 YYEEEE. The CDR3 loop is CASSRNRGSQGYTF. The CDR3, as DNA: TGTGCCAGCAGCAGAAACAGGGGTAGCCAGGGCTACACCTTC.

The chain recombines TRBV14 with TRBJ1-5, with unresolved D. Per germline, CDR1 SGHDN and CDR2 FVKESK. The germline V and J ends were trimmed by 0 bases and 0 bases, with 12 bases remaining between them. The CDR3 runs 17 residues. DNA for the CDR3: TGTGCCAGCAGCCAAGAGCGGCGGCGTAATAGCAATCAGCCCCAGCATTTT. Its translation: CASSQERRRNSNQPQHF.

CDR3 DNA sequence: TGTGCCAGCAGCTTGGACTCCTCGAACACTGAAGCTTTCTTT. Its translation: CASSLDSSNTEAFF. The chain couples TRBV7-3 to TRBJ1-1; D call uncertain. The CDR3 is 14 residues long. V dropped 3 bases and J dropped 1 base, with 9 bases sitting between them. Germline V gene lookup returns CDR1 SGHTA and CDR2 FQGTGA.

The chain combines TRBV27 with TRBJ2-7; TRBD1 matches at 7 bases. CDR3 length: 15 residues. J was trimmed by 1 base and V by 0 bases; bases with no gene match: 3. The V gene's germline CDR1 is MNHEY and CDR2 SMNVEV (reference sequence). The DNA for the CDR3 is TGTGCCAGCAGTTTATCCAGGACAGGATCCTACGAGCAGTACTTC. Its translation is CASSLSRTGSYEQYF.

This clone has a single count. The chain combines TRBV6-5 with TRBJ1-1; D not resolved. The CDR3 contains 14 residues. Trimming left V 0 bases short and J 8 bases short, with 13 bases between. The germline V gene has CDR1 MNHEY and CDR2 SVGAGI. In DNA form, the CDR3 reads TGTGCCAGCAGTTACTCAGCCCCTTTTGCCGAAGCTTTCTTT. Its protein is CASSYSAPFAEAFF.

The chain recombines TRBV19 with TRBJ2-5; 11 nucleotides agree with TRBD2. CDR1 LNHDA and CDR2 SQIVND come from the germline V gene (reference sequence). The junction had 11 bases not matched to a gene; V was cut back by 3 bases and J by 2 bases. The CDR3 extends over 18 amino acids. The CDR3 sequence is CASSIEGGTSGGQETQYF. CDR3 in DNA: TGTGCCAGTAGTATCGAAGGTGGCACTAGCGGGGGACAAGAGACCCAGTACTTC.

The V and J genes are TRBV5-1 and TRBJ2-5; TRBD1 matches 7 bases. Germline V lookup: CDR1 SGHRS, CDR2 YFSETQ. V was pared by 3 bases and J by 5 bases, with 7 bases of the junction left unmatched. The CDR3 runs to 14 residues. The CDR3 DNA is TGCGCCAGCAGCTCGCTGACAGGGATGGAGACCCAGTACTTC. Encoded protein: CASSSLTGMETQYF.

J is TRBJ2-1 and V is TRBV7-9, with 10 bases that match TRBD2. V lost 5 bases and J lost 8; bases outside the gene matches: 9. This CDR3 is built from 15 residues. Germline loops: CDR1 SEHNR, CDR2 FQNEAQ (reference sequence). This CDR3 reads CASSPPGLAIDEQFF. Written as DNA, the CDR3 is TGTGCCAGCAGCCCACCGGGACTAGCGATCGATGAGCAGTTCTTC.

The rearrangement joins TRBV20-1 to TRBJ2-7; D unresolved. Trimming pared 3 bases from V and 3 bases from J, leaving 12 bases between. CDR1 is DFQATT, CDR2 SNEGSKA, per germline (reference sequence). The CDR3 runs to 13 residues. CDR3 protein: CSASFSEIYEQYF. In DNA form, the CDR3 reads TGCAGTGCTAGTTTCTCGGAGATCTACGAGCAGTACTTC.

This clone was detected only once. CDR3 residues: CASKLGQGVNEQFF. The CDR3 DNA follows: TGTGCCAGCAAGCTAGGACAGGGGGTGAATGAGCAGTTCTTC. This rearrangement joins TRBV2 to TRBJ2-1; 10 bases are a match to TRBD1. Looked up from germline, CDR1 is SNHLY and CDR2 is FYNNEI. V lost 7 bases to trimming and J lost 7 bases; unmatched junction nucleotides: 7. CDR3 length equals 14 residues.

This chain connects TRBV15 to TRBJ2-5; 7 positions match TRBD1. CDR3 size: 15 residues. Germline V gene data show CDR1 as LNHNV and CDR2 as YYDKDF (reference sequence). V gave up 1 base and J gave up 3 bases; unmatched junction bases: 5. The CDR3 protein is CATSRGGQAKETQYF. In DNA form, the CDR3 reads TGTGCCACCAGCAGAGGAGGACAGGCGAAAGAGACCCAGTACTTC.

The rearrangement links TRBV19 to TRBJ2-7, with D perhaps matching TRBD1 (6 bases). Germline CDR1 is LNHDA and CDR2 is SQIVND (reference sequence). Between the trimmed V and J ends, which lost 7 bases and 7 bases, there was a span of 20 bases. CDR3 length equals 14 residues. The CDR3 loop reads CASNSGAAQWEQYF. Written as DNA, the CDR3 is TGTGCCAGTAACTCAGGGGCCGCTCAGTGGGAGCAGTACTTC. The whole variable domain, filled in from reference TRBV19 and TRBJ2-7, reads DGGITQSPKYLFRKEGQNVTLSCEQNLNHDAMYWYRQDPGQGLRLIYYSQIVNDFQKGDIAEGYSVSREKKESFPLTVTSAQKNPTAFYLCASNSGAAQWEQYFGPGTRLTVT.

The chain carries TRBV12-5 and TRBJ1-1; no clear D. The germline V gene has CDR1 LGHNT and CDR2 FRNRAP. The V end was cut by 0 bases, the J end by 4 bases, with 15 bases between. CDR3 size: 16 residues. The CDR3 spells CASGLVLGRRGTEAFF. CDR3 sequence (DNA): TGTGCTAGTGGTTTGGTACTTGGGCGGCGGGGCACTGAAGCTTTCTTT.

The chain recombines TRBV3-1 (or the pseudogene TRBV3-2) with TRBJ2-3, with 7 nucleotides matching TRBD1. The CDR3 has 13 residues. Germline CDR1 and CDR2: LGHDT and YNNKEL (reference sequence). With V trimmed by 5 bases and J by 1 base, 0 bases remained unmatched. DNA of the CDR3: TGTGCCAGCAGCGGACAGGGCACAGATACGCAGTATTTT. Amino acids: CASSGQGTDTQYF.